Below, 10 T cell receptor beta chains from the same sample are listed, as sequenced in a study of control samples from healthy donors and cancer patients. Libraries were prepared by immunoSEQ multiplex PCR; TCRdb keeps only in-frame clonotypes and omits some of them. The sample holds 80,000 or so clones; just under 90% are singletons and the top ten take 5.5%. Sequenced sample: blood. Receptors were obtained from a man in his fifties in good health.

The chain joins TRBV7-9 to TRBJ1-5, with 7 positions matching TRBD1. With V trimmed by 5 bases and J by 4 bases, 5 bases remained unmatched. Germline CDR1 reads SEHNR; CDR2 reads FQNEAQ (reference sequence). The CDR3 has 14 residues. CDR3 loop: CASSPSQGNQPQHF. The CDR3 DNA sequence: TGTGCCAGCAGCCCCTCACAGGGGAATCAGCCCCAGCATTTT. The full variable domain, with the rest looked up from reference TRBV7-9 and TRBJ1-5, is DTGVSQNPRHKITKRGQNVTFRCDPISEHNRLYWYRQTLGQGPEFLTYFQNEAQLEKSRLLSDRFSAERPKGSFSTLEIQRTEQGDSAMYLCASSPSQGNQPQHFGDGTRLSIL.

The chain joins TRBV11-3 to TRBJ2-7; 10 bases agree with TRBD1. CDR3 length: 17 amino acids. Germline trimming cut 5 bases from V and 7 bases from J; bases unmatched to any gene: 17. Germline V lookup: CDR1 SGHNT, CDR2 YENEEA. The CDR3: CASSLGSSGTGDHEQYF. The CDR3 coding sequence is TGTGCCAGCAGCCTAGGATCGTCGGGGACAGGGGATCATGAGCAGTACTTC.

V and J are TRBV27 and TRBJ2-5; possible D gene TRBD2, 6 bases. V gave up 11 bases and J gave up 2 bases, with 12 bases separating them. The CDR3 runs to 12 residues. Germline V gives CDR1 MNHEY, CDR2 SMNVEV (reference sequence). The CDR3 region has the DNA TGTGCCTCCGGGAGCGGACAAGAGACCCAGTACTTC. Its protein is CASGSGQETQYF.

As DNA, the CDR3 is TGTGCCAGCGGCTCAGGGCCTTCAGAGACCCAGTACTTC. As protein: CASGSGPSETQYF. The rearrangement links TRBV6-5 to TRBJ2-5, with D possibly matching TRBD1 (5 bases). The germline CDR1 and CDR2 sequences are MNHEY and SVGAGI. The V and J ends lost 8 bases and 4 bases respectively, with 14 bases between them. The CDR3 length is 13 residues.

This clone showed up just once. The gene calls are TRBV11-2 and TRBJ1-1; D is uncertain. Trimming shortened V by 1 base and J by 6 bases, and 12 bases separated the two germline ends. There are 14 residues in the CDR3. Germline values: CDR1 SGHAT, CDR2 FQNNGV. The CDR3, as DNA: TGTGCCAGCAGCTTAGTATCGGGCAAGCCTGAAGCTTTCTTT. Protein sequence: CASSLVSGKPEAFF. Using reference TRBV11-2 and TRBJ1-1 for the parts outside the CDR3, the full variable domain is EAGVAQSPRYKIIEKRQSVAFWCNPISGHATLYWYQQILGQGPKLLIQFQNNGVVDDSQLPKDRFSAERLKGVDSTLKIQPAKLEDSAVYLCASSLVSGKPEAFFGQGTRLTVV.

The chain recombines TRBV14 with TRBJ1-2; TRBD1 is a possible D gene (6 bases). This CDR3 comprises 15 residues. V was cut by 0 bases and J by 7 bases, with 15 bases left in between. Germline lookup yields CDR1 SGHDN and CDR2 FVKESK. CDR3 nucleotides: TGTGCCAGCAGCCAAGATAGTCGGTTCAGGGGTGGCTACACCTTC. It codes for CASSQDSRFRGGYTF.

The J gene is TRBJ1-2, the V gene TRBV6-5; unclear D gene. CDR1 MNHEY and CDR2 SVGAGI come from the germline V gene. Trimming removed 2 bases at V and 8 bases at J, with 15 bases between. This CDR3 contains 14 residues. CDR3: CASSYTTEPSGYTF. The CDR3 region has the DNA TGTGCCAGCAGTTACACCACAGAGCCTTCGGGCTACACCTTC.

J is TRBJ1-5 and V is TRBV12-3 or TRBV12-4, with D possibly TRBD1 on 6 matching bases. The CDR3 sequence is 13 residues long. Trimming shortened V by 6 bases and J by 4 bases, and 10 bases separated the two germline ends. CDR3 bases: TGTGCCAGCAGCGGGGGGGCGAATCAGCCCCAGCATTTT. Amino acid sequence: CASSGGANQPQHF.

V usage is TRBV7-2 and J usage is TRBJ2-1; D tentatively fits TRBD1 or TRBD2 (6 bases each). The germline CDR1 and CDR2 sequences are SGHTA and FQGNSA. The CDR3 extends over 15 amino acids. V lost 5 bases and J lost 5, with 16 bases in between. Here the CDR3 reads CASSRFRGTDNEQFF. In DNA, the CDR3 is TGTGCCAGCAGCCGCTTTAGGGGGACTGACAATGAGCAGTTCTTC.

This chain uses TRBV6-4 with TRBJ2-6; unclear D gene. Trimming took off 0 bases at V and 0 bases at J, with 3 bases between the two ends. CDR3 length equals 15 residues. The germline V gene encodes CDR1 MRHNA and CDR2 SNTAGT. CDR3 DNA: TGTGCCAGCAGTGACTCAGGCTCTGGGGCCAACGTCCTGACTTTC. It is translated as CASSDSGSGANVLTF.